This TCR beta chain was obtained from a study of graft-versus-host responses after intestinal transplantation. Sequenced by immunoSEQ multiplex PCR; TCRdb stores in-frame clones only, minus some. The repertoire holds 40,000 or so clones, with 85% to 95% as singletons. V dropped 0 bases and J dropped 5 bases, with 15 bases sitting between them. Germline assignment: CDR1 SGHDT and CDR2 YYEEEE. The CDR3 totals 15 residues. Concerning this clone itself: The antigen is not known.

Sequencing used unstimulated CD8+ T cells sorted from spleen or lymph node cells, obtained before transplant. The J gene is TRBJ2-7, the V gene TRBV5-6; D is possibly TRBD2 (5 bases). The receptor was derived from a human donor who was the organ donor for an intestinal transplant. The CDR3 sequence is CASSLGRLADDEQYF. The CDR3 DNA follows: TGTGCCAGCAGCTTGGGGCGGCTAGCCGACGACGAGCAGTACTTC.